The 4 T cell receptor beta chains in this list originate from one sample, sequenced in a study of shared T cell receptors in the human thymus. Using immunoSEQ multiplex PCR, the repertoire was profiled, and TCRdb retains in-frame clones only, with some absent. The data show some 760,000 clones, 80% to 90% seen once. These sequences were also reported in another study, on human thymus T cells.

Sequencing used thymocytes. Source of these receptors: a girl under three years old with a congenital heart defect.

This clone has just a few counts. The V gene is TRBV7-3, the J gene TRBJ2-3, with 11 bases identical to TRBD2. V lost 2 bases to trimming and J lost 1 base; unmatched junction nucleotides: 2. The CDR3 has 16 amino acids. Germline V lookup: CDR1 SGHTA, CDR2 FQGTGA. The CDR3 loop is CASSLGTSGCTDTQYF. In DNA, the CDR3 is TGTGCCAGCAGCTTAGGGACTAGCGGTTGCACAGATACGCAGTATTTT.

The chain links TRBV19 to TRBJ2-7; D ambiguous. V shed 4 bases and J shed 4 bases, with 11 bases lying between them. Germline lookup yields CDR1 LNHDA and CDR2 SQIVND (reference sequence). The CDR3 consists of 13 residues. The CDR3 DNA follows: TGTGCCAGTAGTACGAAACTTTTGTACGAGCAGTACTTC. This codes for CASSTKLLYEQYF.

The CDR3 coding sequence is TGTGCCAGTAGCCCCCTTAGAGCAGGGGGCGTAGAGACCCAGTACTTC. Translated: CASSPLRAGGVETQYF. V gene TRBV19 combines with J gene TRBJ2-5, with 8 bases aligning to TRBD1. Trimming at V came to 6 bases and at J to 4 bases, leaving 13 bases not matched to a gene. This CDR3 spans 16 amino acids. The germline gives CDR1 LNHDA, CDR2 SQIVND (reference sequence).

This chain joins TRBV7-9 and TRBJ2-7; TRBD1 aligns across 7 bases. After removal of 4 bases from V and 1 base from J, the junction contained 10 bases not matched to a gene. The CDR3 consists of 16 residues. In germline, CDR1 is SEHNR, CDR2 FQNEAQ (reference sequence). The DNA of the CDR3 is TGTGCCAGCAGCTGGGGACAGACGGGACGATCCTACGAGCAGTACTTC. It codes for CASSWGQTGRSYEQYF.